The 15 T cell receptor beta chains below all came from one sample that was sequenced in a study of cytomegalovirus exposure and HLA in healthy donors (dated by TCRdb to 2017 to 2019). Library construction relied on the immunoSEQ multiplex PCR assay. For the multiplex PCR, a mixture combining 60 forward primers for TCR Vbeta segments and 13 reverse primers for TCR Jbeta segments was used. TCRdb mirrors the immuneACCESS table, restricted to in-frame sequences. Some clones are absent from its copies; in checked studies, under half trace to an unresolved V gene, and the reason for the others is unknown. The sample table holds over 100,000 clones, of which less than 85% were seen once. The ten largest clones capture approximately 5% of the sample. Sequencing input: PBMCs. These receptors came from a woman between 18 and 30 years old in good health and CMV-seropositive.

The chain couples TRBV27 to TRBJ1-2; 11 bases agree with TRBD1. Germline trimming cut 6 bases from V and 7 bases from J; bases unmatched to any gene: 10. CDR1 MNHEY and CDR2 SMNVEV come from the germline V gene (reference sequence). The CDR3 totals 15 residues. CDR3 region: CASRLTGTGGSGYTF. CDR3 nucleotides: TGTGCCAGCAGACTGACCGGGACAGGGGGGAGTGGCTACACCTTC.

The CDR3 DNA sequence: TGTGCCAGCAGTAGCCGTGGCGGGGCAGATACGCAGTATTTT. Protein sequence: CASSSRGGADTQYF. The chain carries TRBV2 and TRBJ2-3; weak D call: TRBD2 (6 bases). CDR1 is SNHLY and CDR2 is FYNNEI in the germline V gene. Trimming removed 5 bases from V and 4 bases from J, with 13 bases in between. This CDR3 has 14 residues. Complete variable domain (other parts from reference TRBV2 and TRBJ2-3): EPEVTQTPSHQVTQMGQEVILRCVPISNHLYFYWYRQILGQKVEFLVSFYNNEISEKSEIFDDQFSVERPDGSNFTLKIRSTKLEDSAMYFCASSSRGGADTQYFGPGTRLTVL.

This clone appeared once. The V call is TRBV28, the J call TRBJ1-5; a weak D match, TRBD1 (6 bases). From germline, CDR1 is MDHEN and CDR2 SYDVKM. Trimming removed 3 bases at V and 5 bases at J, with 14 bases between. The CDR3 totals 15 residues. The CDR3, as DNA: TGTGCCAGCAGTTTTGGCCAGGGGAATCATCAGCCCCAGCATTTT. Translation gives CASSFGQGNHQPQHF.

The chain is built from TRBV19 and TRBJ1-4; 7 nucleotides match TRBD1. V trimming: 4 bases; J trimming: 6 bases; junction bases outside the gene matches: 5. Germline V gives CDR1 LNHDA, CDR2 SQIVND (reference sequence). The CDR3 loop spans 14 amino acids. The CDR3 region has the DNA TGTGCCAGTAGTACCACAGGGGATGATGAAAAACTGTTTTTT. Translated, it gives CASSTTGDDEKLFF.

This clone showed up just once. The gene calls are TRBV29-1 and TRBJ1-3; D is ambiguous. This CDR3 is built from 12 residues. V was trimmed by 5 bases and J by 1 base, leaving 6 bases between them. Germline lookup yields CDR1 SQVTM and CDR2 ANQGSEA. The CDR3 DNA sequence: TGCAGCGTTCCCGGTTCTGGAAACACCATATATTTT. Translation gives CSVPGSGNTIYF.

The chain couples TRBV21-1 to TRBJ1-5. TRBV21-1 is recorded as a pseudogene. The CDR3 totals 17 residues. Here the CDR3 DNA reads TGTGCCAGCAGCAAAGTTCGGGAGCGCATGGAGGTTCAGCCCCAGCATTTT. It encodes CASSKVRERMEVQPQHF.

The V and J genes are TRBV29-1 and TRBJ2-1; TRBD2 is a possible D gene (5 bases). Germline-derived CDR1 and CDR2 are SQVTM and ANQGSEA. Trimming shortened V by 7 bases and J by 4 bases, and 5 bases separated the two germline ends. This CDR3 has 10 amino acids. The DNA for the CDR3 is TGCAGCGGGACTTACAATGAGCAGTTCTTC. Translated: CSGTYNEQFF.

This chain links TRBV11-2 with TRBJ1-1; 10 nucleotides line up with TRBD1. The junction had 6 bases not matched to a gene; V was cut back by 6 bases and J by 11 bases. The CDR3 contains 12 residues. The germline CDR1 and CDR2 sequences are SGHAT and FQNNGV. CDR3 loop: CASRRQGAMAFF. CDR3 sequence (DNA): TGTGCCAGCAGGAGACAGGGGGCTATGGCTTTCTTT.

This clone was observed once. V and J are TRBV7-8 and TRBJ1-5, with D uncertain. V lost 2 bases and J lost 2, with 13 bases in between. Germline V CDR1 and CDR2: SGHVS, FQNEAQ. The CDR3 runs to 16 residues. Here the CDR3 reads CASSLFGSLGNQPQHF. The CDR3 coding sequence is TGTGCCAGCAGCTTATTTGGCTCTCTGGGCAATCAGCCCCAGCATTTT.

The gene calls are TRBV5-4 and TRBJ1-4; TRBD1 matches 7 bases. Germline-derived CDR1 and CDR2 are SGHNT and YYREEE (reference sequence). The J segment lost 0 bases and the V segment lost 4 bases, leaving 6 bases of the junction unmatched. This CDR3 is built from 16 residues. The CDR3 loop reads CASSPDRFPTNEKLFF. CDR3 in DNA: TGTGCCAGCAGCCCGGACAGGTTCCCAACTAATGAAAAACTGTTTTTT.

This chain joins TRBV9 and TRBJ1-4, with 11 bases fitting TRBD1. CDR3 size: 14 residues. Germline values: CDR1 SGDLS, CDR2 YYNGEE. J lost 8 bases, V lost 3 bases, and 3 bases had no gene match. The CDR3 sequence is CASSGRDRGEKLFF. In nucleotides, the CDR3 is TGTGCCAGCAGCGGAAGGGACAGGGGGGAAAAACTGTTTTTT.

DNA for the CDR3: TGTGCCAGCAGTCAGGGTAGCAATCAGCCCCAGCATTTT. It is translated as CASSQGSNQPQHF. The V and J genes are TRBV6-1 and TRBJ1-5, with D possibly being TRBD1 (5 bases). The CDR3 is 13 amino acids. Germline CDR1 is MNHNS and CDR2 is SASEGT. V was pared by 5 bases and J by 0 bases, with 5 bases between.

This clone has more than one count but fewer than ten. The CDR3: CASSRPGSGDTQYF. CDR3 nucleotides: TGTGCCAGCAGCCGCCCCGGCTCGGGAGATACGCAGTATTTT. The V and J genes are TRBV5-6 and TRBJ2-3; D remains unclear. V gave up 4 bases and J gave up 5 bases, with 14 bases separating them. The CDR3 extends over 14 amino acids. The germline gives CDR1 SGHDT, CDR2 YYEEEE.

The chain has TRBV7-9 and TRBJ2-5; weak D call: TRBD1 (5 bases). The V end was cut by 4 bases, the J end by 3 bases, with 12 bases between. The CDR3 totals 14 residues. Looked up from germline, CDR1 is SEHNR and CDR2 is FQNEAQ (reference sequence). Here the CDR3 reads CASSSQGVEETQYF. CDR3 DNA: TGTGCCAGCAGCTCCCAGGGCGTAGAAGAGACCCAGTACTTC.

The chain has TRBV9 and TRBJ2-1; TRBD2 matches at 10 bases. Germline V gene lookup returns CDR1 SGDLS and CDR2 YYNGEE. CDR3 length equals 19 residues. V was clipped by 0 bases and J by 0 bases; unmatched bases: 9. Here the CDR3 reads CASSVGSSGSPSSYNEQFF. Written as DNA, the CDR3 is TGTGCCAGCAGCGTAGGGTCTAGCGGGAGCCCCAGCTCCTACAATGAGCAGTTCTTC.